The text below deals with one T cell receptor (beta chain). The data were obtained in a study of technical replicates of blood from several donors. The CDR3 spans 14 residues. With 6 bases clipped from V and 5 bases from J, the junction kept 4 bases outside the gene matches. Germline V gives CDR1 MNHEY, CDR2 SVGAGI. TCRdb's copy holds only in-frame clones and misses some; the assay was immunoSEQ multiplex PCR. The data contain some 100,000 clones, just over 95% of them seen just once; the ten biggest clones take up 0.2% to 0.25%. This receptor was obtained from a human donor in good health. The sample consisted of T cells isolated from PBMCs. V gene TRBV6-5 combines with J gene TRBJ2-2, with TRBD2 matching over 9 bases. The CDR3 nucleotides read TGTGCCAGCAGCGGGACTAGCCGGACCGGGGAGCTGTTTTTT. Translated, it gives CASSGTSRTGELFF.